This T cell receptor beta chain stems from a study of blood T cell repertoires in COVID-19. Background on the study: The study drew acute and convalescent COVID-19 samples from the United States, Italy and Spain.

V lost 5 bases, J lost 4 bases, and 12 bases lay in between. The CDR3 is made up of 14 amino acids. Germline CDR1 SNHLY, CDR2 FYNNEI. Repertoires were generated with immunoSEQ multiplex PCR, while TCRdb's copy carries only in-frame clones and drops some. The data contain 150,000 to 200,000 clones, around four fifths of them singletons. This TCR was recovered from a man in his 70s with acute or convalescent COVID-19. The chain combines TRBV2 with TRBJ1-5, with a tentative D call TRBD1 (6 bases). Material: peripheral blood. In nucleotides, the CDR3 is TGTGCCAGCAGTCTCACAACAGGGAATCAGCCCCAGCATTTT. Encoded protein: CASSLTTGNQPQHF.